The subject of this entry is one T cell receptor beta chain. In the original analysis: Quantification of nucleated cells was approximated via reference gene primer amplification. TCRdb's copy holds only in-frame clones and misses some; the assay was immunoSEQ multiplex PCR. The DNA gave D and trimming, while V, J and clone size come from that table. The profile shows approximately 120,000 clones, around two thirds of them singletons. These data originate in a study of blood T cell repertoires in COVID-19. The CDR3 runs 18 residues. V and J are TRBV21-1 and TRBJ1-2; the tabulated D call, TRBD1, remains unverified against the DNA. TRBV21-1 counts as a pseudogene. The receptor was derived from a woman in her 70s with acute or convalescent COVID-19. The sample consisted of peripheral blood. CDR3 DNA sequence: TGTGCCAGCAGCAAATCGTTGACAGGGGAAGGGAGGGACTATGGCTACACCTTC. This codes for CASSKSLTGEGRDYGYTF.